This TCR beta chain was found in a study of control samples from healthy donors and cancer patients. This CDR3 region has 19 residues. Trimming cost V 2 bases and J 0 bases; bases outside gene matches: 7. Germline CDR1 is MGHRA and CDR2 is YSYEKL. Assay: immunoSEQ multiplex PCR; the TCRdb copy retains only in-frame clones and omits some. The repertoire holds 82,000 or so clones, with around 94% as singletons. This TCR came from a woman younger than 35 in good health. The sample consisted of blood. The chain has TRBV4-1 and TRBJ2-6; TRBD2 matches 10 bases. The CDR3 DNA sequence: TGCGCCAGCAGCCAACAAGTAGCGGGGGGTTCCTCTGGGGCCAACGTCCTGACTTTC. Its translation: CASSQQVAGGSSGANVLTF.